The 17 T cell receptor beta chains below all came from one sample that was sequenced in a study of neurological immune-mediated disorders. One entry per CDR3 protein results from TCRdb running MiXCR on the 5' RACE reads. The sample lists roughly 56,000 distinct CDR3 sequences, about an eighth occurring once. Material: PBMCs. All receptors derive from a man in his sixties in good health.

This clonotype was detected only a few times. This chain uses TRBV7-2 with TRBJ1-5, with TRBD1 matching over 11 bases. This CDR3 comprises 16 residues. The V gene's germline CDR1 is SGHTA and CDR2 FQGNSA. V lost 5 bases, J lost 3 bases, and 6 bases stayed unmatched. This chain's CDR3 is CASSKGQGVINQPQHF. In DNA form, the CDR3 reads TGTGCCAGCAGCAAGGGACAGGGGGTTATCAATCAGCCCCAGCATTTT.

This rearrangement joins TRBV18 to TRBJ2-7; possibly TRBD1 or TRBD2 for D (5 bases each). This CDR3 is built from 13 residues. The V end was cut by 6 bases, the J end by 6 bases, with 15 bases between. Per germline, CDR1 KGHSH and CDR2 LQKENI. The CDR3 reads CASSSRDQSEQYF. The CDR3 DNA sequence: TGTGCCAGCTCGAGCCGGGACCAGAGCGAGCAGTACTTC.

This clonotype was detected ten times or more. This rearrangement joins TRBV20-1 to TRBJ1-2; D is possibly TRBD1 (5 bases). This CDR3 comprises 13 residues. Trimming removed 3 bases from V and 4 bases from J, with 12 bases in between. The germline V gene encodes CDR1 DFQATT and CDR2 SNEGSKA (reference sequence). The CDR3 loop is CSARGETGYGYTF. CDR3 DNA: TGCAGTGCTAGGGGGGAGACGGGCTATGGCTACACCTTC.

In this sample, this clonotype turned up many times. The J gene is TRBJ1-1, the V gene TRBV7-9, with 8 bases identical to TRBD1. The V gene's germline CDR1 is SEHNR and CDR2 FQNEAQ (reference sequence). The CDR3 is 15 residues long. V lost 5 bases and J lost 4; bases outside the gene matches: 9. The CDR3 protein is CASSPQQGVGTEAFF. The CDR3 region has the DNA TGTGCCAGCAGCCCCCAACAGGGGGTCGGCACTGAAGCTTTCTTT.

This clonotype was counted many times. V gene TRBV20-1 combines with J gene TRBJ1-6; D perhaps matches TRBD1 (6 bases). Per germline, CDR1 DFQATT and CDR2 SNEGSKA (reference sequence). V shed 3 bases and J shed 7 bases, with 10 bases lying between them. The CDR3 has 13 residues. The CDR3 loop is CSARATGNSPLHF. CDR3 coding DNA: TGCAGTGCTAGGGCCACAGGGAATTCACCCCTCCACTTT.

This clonotype was observed at least ten times. The chain employs TRBV5-6 and TRBJ2-3; 14 nucleotides match TRBD2. Trimming took 3 bases from V and 0 from J; bases not matched to a gene: 6. The germline V gene has CDR1 SGHDT and CDR2 YYEEEE. The CDR3 covers 18 residues. The CDR3 region is CASSSGLAGVSSTDTQYF. The CDR3 DNA reads as TGTGCCAGCAGCTCGGGACTAGCGGGGGTCAGTAGCACAGATACGCAGTATTTT. The full variable domain, with the rest looked up from reference TRBV5-6 and TRBJ2-3, is DAGVTQSPTHLIKTRGQQVTLRCSPKSGHDTVSWYQQALGQGPQFIFQYYEEEERQRGNFPDRFSGHQFPNYSSELNVNALLLGDSALYLCASSSGLAGVSSTDTQYFGPGTRLTVL.

This clonotype came up many times. The rearrangement uses TRBV20-1 and TRBJ2-3, with 12 bases that match TRBD2. Germline trimming cut 3 bases from V and 5 bases from J; bases unmatched to any gene: 3. CDR3 length: 14 amino acids. CDR1 and CDR2 from the germline V gene are DFQATT and SNEGSKA (reference sequence). CDR3 nucleotides: TGCAGTGCTAGCCGGACTAGCGGGGAAGATACGCAGTATTTT. Amino acid sequence: CSASRTSGEDTQYF.

This clonotype was seen many times. This chain joins TRBV4-3 and TRBJ1-4, with 8 bases aligning to TRBD1. Trimming at V came to 0 bases and at J to 4 bases, leaving 13 bases not matched to a gene. Germline V lookup: CDR1 LGHNA, CDR2 YSLEER. The length of the CDR3 is 19 residues. The CDR3 nucleotides are TGCGCCAGCAGCCAAGATTCTCTCCGGACAGGGTGGCTTAATGAAAAACTGTTTTTT. It is translated as CASSQDSLRTGWLNEKLFF.

The sample holds many counts of this clonotype. V gene TRBV6-5 combines with J gene TRBJ2-7; 9 bases are shared with TRBD1. Germline V CDR1 and CDR2: MNHEY, SVGAGI. With 4 bases clipped from V and 7 bases from J, the junction kept 11 bases outside the gene matches. CDR3 size: 15 residues. Written as DNA, the CDR3 is TGTGCCAGCAGTTCAAAGGACAGGGGAGGGGGTGAGCAGTACTTC. Translating it yields CASSSKDRGGGEQYF.

The sample holds many counts of this clonotype. V usage is TRBV4-2 and J usage is TRBJ2-5; D unclear. The ends were cut back, 1 base at V and 5 bases at J, with 8 bases in the middle. This CDR3 has 13 amino acids. Germline CDR1 reads LGHNA; CDR2 reads YNFKEQ. This chain's CDR3 is CASSQAVEETQYF. The CDR3 region has the DNA TGTGCCAGCAGCCAAGCTGTGGAGGAGACCCAGTACTTC.

In this sample, this clonotype turned up many times. The genes are TRBV7-9 and TRBJ2-2, with D tentatively TRBD2 (5 bases). V lost 3 bases, J lost 6 bases, and 5 bases lay in between. Germline CDR1 SEHNR, CDR2 FQNEAQ (reference sequence). There are 12 residues in the CDR3. In nucleotides, the CDR3 is TGTGCCAGCAGCTTCGGGGCCGGGGAGCTGTTTTTT. It codes for CASSFGAGELFF.

This clonotype was recorded at least ten times. The chain carries TRBV6-2 or TRBV6-3 and TRBJ2-1, with D unresolved. The V gene lost 7 bases and the J gene lost 9 bases, with 10 bases spanning the gap. The CDR3 covers 11 residues. Germline V gene data show CDR1 as MNHEY and CDR2 as SVGEGT. The chain's CDR3 is CASTRGIEQFF. CDR3 bases: TGTGCCAGCACCCGCGGCATTGAGCAGTTCTTC.

There are many counts of this clonotype. The chain has TRBV6-5 and TRBJ2-7; D remains unclear. The length of the CDR3 is 12 residues. Trimming removed 6 bases from V and 2 bases from J, with 8 bases in between. The germline gives CDR1 MNHEY, CDR2 SVGAGI. The CDR3 spells CASRSDTYEQYF. The CDR3 DNA is TGTGCCAGCAGGTCAGATACCTACGAGCAGTACTTC.

A few counts support this clonotype. The chain couples TRBV6-2 or TRBV6-3 to TRBJ2-7, with 9 positions matching TRBD1. Germline V gene sequence: CDR1 MNHEY, CDR2 SVGEGT. The junction had 3 bases not matched to a gene; V was cut back by 9 bases and J by 3 bases. The CDR3 has 12 amino acids. The CDR3 protein is CASSDRGYEQYF. The CDR3 DNA reads as TGTGCCAGTTCGGACAGGGGCTACGAGCAGTACTTC.

This clonotype was recorded many times. The chain has TRBV20-1 and TRBJ2-7; D is undetermined. This CDR3 comprises 13 residues. V lost 0 bases to trimming and J lost 0 bases, with 6 bases between them. Germline values: CDR1 DFQATT, CDR2 SNEGSKA (reference sequence). CDR3 coding DNA: TGCAGTGCTAGAGATGGGCTCTCCTACGAGCAGTACTTC. Translated, it gives CSARDGLSYEQYF.

This clonotype was found many times. The chain has TRBV27 and TRBJ2-7; 11 nucleotides match TRBD1. Losses at the gene ends were 6 bases for V and 4 bases for J; bases not matched to a gene: 8. The CDR3 sequence is 15 residues long. Germline values: CDR1 MNHEY, CDR2 SMNVEV (reference sequence). CDR3 nucleotides: TGTGCCAGCAGATGGACGGGGACAGGGGGATACGAGCAGTACTTC. This codes for CASRWTGTGGYEQYF.

This clonotype appeared many times. The gene calls are TRBV28 and TRBJ1-6; tentatively, D is TRBD1 (6 bases). Trimming pared 3 bases from V and 1 base from J, leaving 16 bases between. The CDR3 covers 18 residues. Per germline, CDR1 MDHEN and CDR2 SYDVKM. The CDR3 DNA is TGTGCCAGCAGTTTCCGGGACATAGTCAAGTCCTATAATTCACCCCTCCACTTT. It codes for CASSFRDIVKSYNSPLHF. Full variable domain (rest looked up from reference TRBV28 and TRBJ1-6): DVKVTQSSRYLVKRTGEKVFLECVQDMDHENMFWYRQDPGLGLRLIYFSYDVKMKEKGDIPEGYSVSREKKERFSLILESASTNQTSMYLCASSFRDIVKSYNSPLHFGNGTRLTVT.